This T cell receptor beta chain emerged from a study of cytotoxic CD8 clonotypes in ibrutinib-treated CLL. Only in-frame clones appear in the TCRdb table, and some are missing; sequencing was by immunoSEQ multiplex PCR. The sample includes 150,000 or so clones, 84% of them seen just once. V lost 2 bases and J 1 base, leaving 6 bases between the germline ends. CDR1 is KGHSH, CDR2 LQKENI, per germline. This CDR3 is 14 amino acids long. The chain has TRBV18 and TRBJ1-5; D gene ambiguous. This clonotype was obtained from a human donor with chronic lymphocytic leukemia. The sample here was PBMCs, taken after 24 months of ibrutinib treatment. The CDR3: CASSPMGSNQPQHF. CDR3 coding DNA: TGTGCCAGCTCACCAATGGGAAGCAATCAGCCCCAGCATTTT.